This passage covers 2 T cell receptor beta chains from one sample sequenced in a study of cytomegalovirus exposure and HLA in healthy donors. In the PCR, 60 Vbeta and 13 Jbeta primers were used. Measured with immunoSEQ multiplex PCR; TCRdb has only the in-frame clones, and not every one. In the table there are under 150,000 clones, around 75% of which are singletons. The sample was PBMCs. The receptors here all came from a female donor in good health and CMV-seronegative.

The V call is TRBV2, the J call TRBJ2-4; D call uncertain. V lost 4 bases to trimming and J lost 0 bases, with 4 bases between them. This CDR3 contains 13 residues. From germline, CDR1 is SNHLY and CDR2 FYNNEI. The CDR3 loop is CASSVLAKNIQYF. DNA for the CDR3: TGTGCCAGCAGTGTTCTAGCCAAAAACATTCAGTACTTC.

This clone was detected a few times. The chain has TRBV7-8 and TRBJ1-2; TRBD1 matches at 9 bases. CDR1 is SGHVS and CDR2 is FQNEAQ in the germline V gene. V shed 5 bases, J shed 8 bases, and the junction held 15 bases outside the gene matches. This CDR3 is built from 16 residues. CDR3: CASSPEPGQGSAGYTF. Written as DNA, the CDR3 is TGTGCCAGCAGCCCCGAGCCGGGACAGGGCTCTGCAGGCTACACCTTC.